The rows below give T cell receptor beta chains drawn from one sample of a study of blood T cell repertoires in COVID-19. Sequencing used immunoSEQ multiplex PCR; TCRdb keeps in-frame clones, though not all of them. The table lists a few hundred thousand clones, more than 75% of them singletons. The specimen was PBMCs or T cells enriched from blood (not recorded which). Receptor source: a woman aged 25 to 39 who had recovered from COVID-19. CDR3s include the opening cysteine and the closing phenylalanine or tryptophan. D genes are given only for firm matches. Expanded clones are given a class, and other clones once, few, many or no size at all.

clone size: NA
V gene: TRBV28
CDR3 length: 13
J gene: TRBJ1-3
D gene: NA
CDR3 DNA: TGTGCCAGCGTGAGACAGACTGGAAACACCATATATTTT
CDR3 protein: CASVRQTGNTIYF

clone size: NA
V gene: TRBV5-1
CDR3 length: 15
J gene: TRBJ1-1
D gene: NA
CDR3 DNA: TGCGCCAGCAGAAACTCCGGGGGAGGGAACACTGAAGCTTTCTTT
CDR3 protein: CASRNSGGGNTEAFF

clone size: NA
V gene: TRBV30
CDR3 length: 14
J gene: TRBJ1-1
D gene: TRBD1
CDR3 DNA: TGTGCCTGGAGTGGGCGACAGGGGGCCACTGAAGCTTTCTTT
CDR3 protein: CAWSGRQGATEAFF

clone size: NA
V gene: TRBV2
CDR3 length: 14
J gene: TRBJ1-5
D gene: TRBD1
CDR3 DNA: TGTGCCAGCAGCGCTGACAGGGGCAACCAGCCCCAGCATTTT
CDR3 protein: CASSADRGNQPQHF

clone size: NA
V gene: TRBV30
CDR3 length: 12
J gene: TRBJ1-1
D gene: NA
CDR3 DNA: TGTGCCTGGGTGGACAGTTACACTGAAGCTTTCTTT
CDR3 protein: CAWVDSYTEAFF

clone size: NA
V gene: TRBV7-6
CDR3 length: 14
J gene: TRBJ2-3
D gene: NA
CDR3 DNA: TGTGCCAGCAGTCCGACTAGGGTCGCAGATACGCAGTATTTT
CDR3 protein: CASSPTRVADTQYF

clone size: NA
V gene: TRBV7-2
CDR3 length: 13
J gene: TRBJ2-5
D gene: NA
CDR3 DNA: TGTGCCAGCAGCTTAGGGCCGGGAGAGACCCAGTACTTC
CDR3 protein: CASSLGPGETQYF

clone size: NA
V gene: TRBV7-9
CDR3 length: 15
J gene: TRBJ2-5
D gene: NA
CDR3 DNA: TGTGCCAGCAGCGCGTACGGGACACCGGACGAGACCCAGTACTTC
CDR3 protein: CASSAYGTPDETQYF

clone size: NA
V gene: TRBV5-4
CDR3 length: 13
J gene: TRBJ2-1
D gene: NA
CDR3 DNA: TGTGCCAGCAGCTTGGGAACGGACAATGAGCAGTTCTTC
CDR3 protein: CASSLGTDNEQFF

clone size: NA
V gene: TRBV2
CDR3 length: 14
J gene: TRBJ1-4
D gene: NA
CDR3 DNA: TGTGCCAGCAGGCCCTTAAGGAAGGGGGAAAAACTGTTTTTT
CDR3 protein: CASRPLRKGEKLFF

clone size: NA
V gene: TRBV5-1
CDR3 length: 15
J gene: TRBJ2-3
D gene: TRBD2
CDR3 DNA: TGCGCCAGCAGCACCCAGCGGGGGCCTACAGATACGCAGTATTTT
CDR3 protein: CASSTQRGPTDTQYF

clone size: once
V gene: TRBV9
CDR3 length: 15
J gene: TRBJ1-1
D gene: NA
CDR3 DNA: TGTGCCAGCAGCGTAGGCTCGACTATGAACACTGAAGCTTTCTTT
CDR3 protein: CASSVGSTMNTEAFF

clone size: NA
V gene: TRBV30
CDR3 length: 14
J gene: TRBJ1-5
D gene: NA
CDR3 DNA: TGTGCCTGGAGGTCTGACAATTTCAATCAGCCCCAGCATTTT
CDR3 protein: CAWRSDNFNQPQHF

clone size: NA
V gene: TRBV28
CDR3 length: 13
J gene: TRBJ2-7
D gene: TRBD2
CDR3 DNA: TGTGCCAGCAATCAGGGAGGGGTTTCCGAGCAGTACTTC
CDR3 protein: CASNQGGVSEQYF

clone size: few
V gene: TRBV16
CDR3 length: 12
J gene: TRBJ1-5
D gene: NA
CDR3 DNA: TGTGCCAGCAGCCAATTAGAGGTTGCCCAGCATTTT
CDR3 protein: CASSQLEVAQHF

clone size: once
V gene: TRBV19
CDR3 length: 14
J gene: TRBJ1-4
D gene: TRBD1
CDR3 DNA: TGTGCCAGTACCCCGACAGGGGCGTTCGAAAAACTGTTTTTT
CDR3 protein: CASTPTGAFEKLFF

clone size: NA
V gene: TRBV5-1
CDR3 length: 15
J gene: TRBJ2-5
D gene: NA
CDR3 DNA: TGCGCCAGCAGCTTTGTGACAGGCACCCAAGAGACCCAGTACTTC
CDR3 protein: CASSFVTGTQETQYF

clone size: few
V gene: TRBV9
CDR3 length: 17
J gene: TRBJ1-1
D gene: TRBD1
CDR3 DNA: TGTGCCAGCAGCGTAGGGGGACAGGGGGCCGTAGGGACTGAAGCTTTCTTT
CDR3 protein: CASSVGGQGAVGTEAFF

clone size: once
V gene: TRBV28
CDR3 length: 13
J gene: TRBJ1-2
D gene: NA
CDR3 DNA: TGTGCCAGCTCGGCATTTAGCAACTATGGCTACACCTTC
CDR3 protein: CASSAFSNYGYTF

clone size: NA
V gene: TRBV7-2
CDR3 length: 14
J gene: TRBJ1-4
D gene: NA
CDR3 DNA: TGTGCCAGCAGCTTAGGAGATTTGCGTGAAAAACTGTTTTTT
CDR3 protein: CASSLGDLREKLFF

clone size: NA
V gene: TRBV27
CDR3 length: 15
J gene: TRBJ2-7
D gene: TRBD1
CDR3 DNA: TGTGCCAGCAGTACCCGGACAGGGATTCTGGACGAGCAGTACTTC
CDR3 protein: CASSTRTGILDEQYF

clone size: NA
V gene: TRBV4-3
CDR3 length: 17
J gene: TRBJ2-3
D gene: NA
CDR3 DNA: TGCGCCAGCAGCCAAATTCTCCAGGGTGTTGGCACAGATACGCAGTATTTT
CDR3 protein: CASSQILQGVGTDTQYF

clone size: few
V gene: TRBV5-1
CDR3 length: 14
J gene: TRBJ1-1
D gene: NA
CDR3 DNA: TGCGCCAGCAGCTTTTCGACGGGGAACACTGAAGCTTTCTTT
CDR3 protein: CASSFSTGNTEAFF

clone size: NA
V gene: TRBV11-2
CDR3 length: 19
J gene: TRBJ1-3
D gene: TRBD1
CDR3 DNA: TGTGCCAGCAGCTTGGGGACAGGGTCACCCATATCCTCTGGAAACACCATATATTTT
CDR3 protein: CASSLGTGSPISSGNTIYF

clone size: NA
V gene: TRBV10-3
CDR3 length: 14
J gene: TRBJ2-2
D gene: TRBD1
CDR3 DNA: TGTGCCATCCTAGGACAGGGTGGCACCGGGGAGCTGTTTTTT
CDR3 protein: CAILGQGGTGELFF

clone size: NA
V gene: TRBV5-1
CDR3 length: 16
J gene: TRBJ1-1
D gene: NA
CDR3 DNA: TGCGCCAGCAGAATGACGATTGCGGGAATGAACACTGAAGCTTTCTTT
CDR3 protein: CASRMTIAGMNTEAFF

clone size: NA
V gene: TRBV27
CDR3 length: 13
J gene: TRBJ1-5
D gene: NA
CDR3 DNA: TGTGCCAGCAGTTTTGGGCGGGATCAGCCCCAGCATTTT
CDR3 protein: CASSFGRDQPQHF

clone size: NA
V gene: TRBV6-5
CDR3 length: 13
J gene: TRBJ1-2
D gene: NA
CDR3 DNA: TGTGCCAGCAGTTACCGGTCCCAAGATGGCTACACCTTC
CDR3 protein: CASSYRSQDGYTF

clone size: NA
V gene: TRBV12-3/TRBV12-4
CDR3 length: 13
J gene: TRBJ2-6
D gene: NA
CDR3 DNA: TGTGCCAGCAGCGTGTTAGGGGCCAACGTCCTGACTTTC
CDR3 protein: CASSVLGANVLTF

clone size: NA
V gene: TRBV6-5
CDR3 length: 14
J gene: TRBJ1-2
D gene: TRBD1
CDR3 DNA: TGTGCCAGCACCGCGGACAGGGTGAACTATGGCTACACCTTC
CDR3 protein: CASTADRVNYGYTF

clone size: NA
V gene: TRBV20-1
CDR3 length: 15
J gene: TRBJ1-5
D gene: NA
CDR3 DNA: TGCAGTGCTAGTCGGCAGCGCTATAGCAATCAGCCCCAGCATTTT
CDR3 protein: CSASRQRYSNQPQHF

clone size: NA
V gene: TRBV28
CDR3 length: 14
J gene: TRBJ2-7
D gene: TRBD1
CDR3 DNA: TGTGCCAGCAGTTCCCCCCAGGGGGCCTACGAGCAGTACTTC
CDR3 protein: CASSSPQGAYEQYF

clone size: many
V gene: TRBV5-8
CDR3 length: 15
J gene: TRBJ1-1
D gene: NA
CDR3 DNA: TGTGCCAGCAGCGTAGCGTGGTCGGTTGGAGAGGAAGCTTTCTTT
CDR3 protein: CASSVAWSVGEEAFF

clone size: NA
V gene: TRBV2
CDR3 length: 15
J gene: TRBJ1-4
D gene: TRBD1
CDR3 DNA: TGTGCCAGCAGCCAGGGGGCCGCATTAAAGGAAAAACTGTTTTTT
CDR3 protein: CASSQGAALKEKLFF

clone size: NA
V gene: TRBV15
CDR3 length: 16
J gene: TRBJ1-2
D gene: TRBD1
CDR3 DNA: TGTGCCACCAGCAGAGATCGGACAGGGGTTCGTTATGGCTACACCTTC
CDR3 protein: CATSRDRTGVRYGYTF

clone size: NA
V gene: TRBV10-3
CDR3 length: 15
J gene: TRBJ2-2
D gene: TRBD1
CDR3 DNA: TGTGCCATCAGTGAAAGGGGGCAGTCCGCCGGGGAGCTGTTTTTT
CDR3 protein: CAISERGQSAGELFF

clone size: NA
V gene: TRBV19
CDR3 length: 14
J gene: TRBJ2-3
D gene: TRBD2
CDR3 DNA: TGTGCCAGTGGACTAGCGTGGGGGCCAGATACGCAGTATTTT
CDR3 protein: CASGLAWGPDTQYF

clone size: NA
V gene: TRBV2
CDR3 length: 15
J gene: TRBJ1-4
D gene: TRBD1
CDR3 DNA: TGTGCCAGCAGGCCCACGACAGGGGGTCATGAAAAACTGTTTTTT
CDR3 protein: CASRPTTGGHEKLFF

clone size: NA
V gene: TRBV5-4
CDR3 length: 15
J gene: TRBJ1-2
D gene: NA
CDR3 DNA: TGTGCCAGCAGCTTGGGGCAGGGTCCGAGCTATGGCTACACCTTC
CDR3 protein: CASSLGQGPSYGYTF

clone size: NA
V gene: TRBV7-2
CDR3 length: 17
J gene: TRBJ2-3
D gene: TRBD2
CDR3 DNA: TGTGCCAGCAGCTTAGACGTAGCGGGGGGATCGACAGATACGCAGTATTTT
CDR3 protein: CASSLDVAGGSTDTQYF

clone size: NA
V gene: TRBV25-1
CDR3 length: 14
J gene: TRBJ1-6
D gene: NA
CDR3 DNA: TGTGCCAGCACCGAGGGGGGGAATAATTCACCCCTCCACTTT
CDR3 protein: CASTEGGNNSPLHF

clone size: NA
V gene: TRBV9
CDR3 length: 16
J gene: TRBJ2-3
D gene: TRBD1
CDR3 DNA: TGTGCCAGCAGCTCTGGACAGGGTGTCGGCACAGATACGCAGTATTTT
CDR3 protein: CASSSGQGVGTDTQYF

clone size: NA
V gene: TRBV5-1
CDR3 length: 16
J gene: TRBJ2-1
D gene: NA
CDR3 DNA: TGCGCCAGCAGCTTCTACAGAAAAAGCTCCTACAATGAGCAGTTCTTC
CDR3 protein: CASSFYRKSSYNEQFF

clone size: once
V gene: TRBV6-5
CDR3 length: 14
J gene: TRBJ1-3
D gene: TRBD1
CDR3 DNA: TGTGCCAGCAGTACAGGGGTCTCTGGAAACACCATATATTTT
CDR3 protein: CASSTGVSGNTIYF

clone size: NA
V gene: TRBV6-1
CDR3 length: 16
J gene: TRBJ1-4
D gene: TRBD1
CDR3 DNA: TGTGCCAGCAGTGGGCGACAGGGACGTACTAATGAAAAACTGTTTTTT
CDR3 protein: CASSGRQGRTNEKLFF

clone size: once
V gene: TRBV28
CDR3 length: 15
J gene: TRBJ1-4
D gene: TRBD1
CDR3 DNA: TGTGCCAGCAGTTATGCGGGACAGGGCAATGAAAAACTGTTTTTT
CDR3 protein: CASSYAGQGNEKLFF

clone size: NA
V gene: TRBV6-8
CDR3 length: 16
J gene: TRBJ2-2
D gene: TRBD2
CDR3 DNA: TGTGCCAGCAGGCCCAAACTAGCGGGGGGGCCCGGGGAGCTGTTTTTT
CDR3 protein: CASRPKLAGGPGELFF

clone size: NA
V gene: TRBV9
CDR3 length: 15
J gene: TRBJ2-3
D gene: TRBD2
CDR3 DNA: TGTGCCAGCAGCGGAAGCGGGGGGGCCTTGGATACGCAGTATTTT
CDR3 protein: CASSGSGGALDTQYF

clone size: NA
V gene: TRBV28
CDR3 length: 13
J gene: TRBJ1-2
D gene: TRBD1
CDR3 DNA: TGTGCCAGCAGTTTAATGACAGGGAGTGGCTACACCTTC
CDR3 protein: CASSLMTGSGYTF

clone size: once
V gene: TRBV30
CDR3 length: 15
J gene: TRBJ2-2
D gene: TRBD1
CDR3 DNA: TGTGCCTGGAGTGCGGCTCGGACAGGGACCGGGGAGCTGTTTTTT
CDR3 protein: CAWSAARTGTGELFF

clone size: NA
V gene: TRBV2
CDR3 length: 12
J gene: TRBJ2-4
D gene: TRBD2
CDR3 DNA: TGTGCCTGTGGGCCGGGGGGGAGCATTCAGTACTTC
CDR3 protein: CACGPGGSIQYF

clone size: NA
V gene: TRBV28
CDR3 length: 14
J gene: TRBJ1-5
D gene: NA
CDR3 DNA: TGTGCCAGCAGCCCCTTATACGGAGGTCAGCCCCAGCATTTT
CDR3 protein: CASSPLYGGQPQHF